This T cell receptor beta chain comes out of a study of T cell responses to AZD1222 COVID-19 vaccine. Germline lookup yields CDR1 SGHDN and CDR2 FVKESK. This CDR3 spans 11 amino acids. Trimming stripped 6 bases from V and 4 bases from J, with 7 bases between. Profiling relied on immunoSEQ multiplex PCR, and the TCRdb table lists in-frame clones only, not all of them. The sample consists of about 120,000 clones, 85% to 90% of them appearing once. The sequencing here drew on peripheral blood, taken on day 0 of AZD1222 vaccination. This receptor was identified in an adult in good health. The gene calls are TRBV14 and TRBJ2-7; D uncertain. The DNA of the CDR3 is TGTGCCAGCAGTCTCCTTTACGAGCAGTACTTC. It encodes CASSLLYEQYF.